This T cell receptor beta chain emerged from a study of blood T cell repertoires in COVID-19. This clone was seen a few times. Generated by immunoSEQ multiplex PCR, the TCRdb table keeps only in-frame clones and is missing some. The sample includes some 330,000 clones, 80% to 90% of them seen just once. This clonotype was obtained from a man aged 30-40 years who had recovered from COVID-19. The sample consisted of PBMCs or T cells enriched from blood (not recorded which).

DNA of the CDR3: TGTGCCAGCAGCCAAGGCGGGACAGGGGCCGCAGATACGCAGTATTTT. Translated, it gives CASSQGGTGAADTQYF. The gene calls are TRBV14 and TRBJ2-3, with TRBD1 matching over 10 bases. Germline-derived CDR1 and CDR2 are SGHDN and FVKESK. This CDR3 comprises 16 residues. Trimming at V came to 1 base and at J to 4 bases, leaving 5 bases not matched to a gene.